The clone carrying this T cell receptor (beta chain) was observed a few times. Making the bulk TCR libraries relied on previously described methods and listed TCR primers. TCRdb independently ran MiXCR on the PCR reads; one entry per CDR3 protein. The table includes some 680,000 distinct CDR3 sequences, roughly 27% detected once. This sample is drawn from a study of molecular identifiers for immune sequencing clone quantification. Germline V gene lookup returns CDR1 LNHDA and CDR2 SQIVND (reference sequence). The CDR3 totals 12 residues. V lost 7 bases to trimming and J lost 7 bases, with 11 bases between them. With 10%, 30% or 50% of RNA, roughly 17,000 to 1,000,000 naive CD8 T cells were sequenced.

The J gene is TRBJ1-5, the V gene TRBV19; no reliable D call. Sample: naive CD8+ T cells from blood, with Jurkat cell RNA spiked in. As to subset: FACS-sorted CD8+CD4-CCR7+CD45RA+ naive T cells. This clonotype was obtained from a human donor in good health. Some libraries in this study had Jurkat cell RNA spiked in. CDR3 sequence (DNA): TGTGCCAGTACCACAGAAGGCCAGCCCCAGCATTTT. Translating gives CASTTEGQPQHF.